This TCR beta chain was identified in a study of OX40 agonist ivuxolimab in advanced cancers. V lost 0 bases to trimming and J lost 2 bases, with 4 bases between them. Per germline, CDR1 GTSNPN and CDR2 SVGIG (reference sequence). The CDR3 is 12 residues long. Here immunoSEQ multiplex PCR was the method, and the copy in TCRdb shows in-frame clones only, minus some. The repertoire includes some 71,000 clones, about nine tenths of them detected once, and approximately 3% sits in the top ten. V is TRBV30 and J is TRBJ1-1; no definite D call. This clonotype was obtained from an adult with an advanced solid tumor such as melanoma, head and neck, liver or kidney cancer. The input for sequencing was CD4+ or CD8+ T cells sorted from blood, taken in a trial of the OX40 agonist ivuxolimab. This CDR3 is CAWSVPNTEAFF. For the CDR3, the DNA is TGTGCCTGGAGTGTACCTAACACTGAAGCTTTCTTT.